One sample yielded the 16 T cell receptor beta chains listed below, sequenced in a study of cytomegalovirus exposure and HLA in healthy donors (dated by TCRdb to between 2016 and 2019). Library generation was performed with the immunoSEQ multiplex PCR assay. For the multiplex PCR, a mixture combining 60 forward primers for TCR Vbeta segments and 13 reverse primers for TCR Jbeta segments was used. This is the immuneACCESS table as TCRdb keeps it, with only in-frame sequences that have V and J called. A part of the clones is gone; compared with another copy, unresolved V genes explain less than half, and the rest is unexplained. In all, the sample holds 120,000 or so clones, and 65% to 80% of those were seen once. The ten largest clonotypes hold approximately 6.3% of the sample. What was sequenced was PBMCs. Receptor source: a man aged 18-30 years in good health and CMV-seropositive.

The count of this clone is one. In nucleotides, the CDR3 is TGTGCCTGGAGTGCCGACCCCGGGGGGAACACTGAAGCTTTCTTT. Amino acid sequence: CAWSADPGGNTEAFF. This chain links TRBV30 with TRBJ1-1; D possibly corresponds to TRBD1 (5 bases). The CDR3 spans 15 residues. Germline-derived CDR1 and CDR2 are GTSNPN and SVGIG (reference sequence). Between the trimmed V and J ends, which lost 1 base and 1 base, there was a span of 13 bases.

The V gene is TRBV7-9, the J gene TRBJ1-2; D gene ambiguous. There are 16 residues in the CDR3. Germline CDR1 is SEHNR and CDR2 is FQNEAQ (reference sequence). The CDR3 DNA reads as TGTTCCTCCCTAAAAGAACGGGAAGTTTATAACTATGGCTACACCTTC. Translated, it gives CSSLKEREVYNYGYTF.

In its sample, this clone was seen a few times. The J gene is TRBJ2-1, the V gene TRBV5-6; D perhaps matches TRBD1 (5 bases). Deletions cut 7 bases from V and 4 bases from J, with 12 bases between. Germline V lookup: CDR1 SGHDT, CDR2 YYEEEE. This CDR3 comprises 13 residues. In DNA form, the CDR3 reads TGTGCCAGCCAACTCGACAGATACAATGAGCAGTTCTTC. Its protein product is CASQLDRYNEQFF.

This clone was counted a few times. The chain links TRBV5-1 to TRBJ1-3; 7 nucleotides match TRBD1. Trimming at V came to 0 bases and at J to 4 bases, leaving 4 bases not matched to a gene. Germline V gene data show CDR1 as SGHRS and CDR2 as YFSETQ. The CDR3 covers 15 residues. The CDR3 protein is CASSLGQGGGNTIYF. CDR3 DNA: TGCGCCAGCAGCTTGGGACAGGGAGGAGGAAACACCATATATTTT. The full variable domain, completed using reference TRBV5-1 and TRBJ1-3, is KAGVTQTPRYLIKTRGQQVTLSCSPISGHRSVSWYQQTPGQGLQFLFEYFSETQRNKGNFPGRFSGRQFSNSRSEMNVSTLELGDSALYLCASSLGQGGGNTIYFGEGSWLTVV.

This clone was detected only a few times. This chain connects TRBV10-3 to TRBJ2-7; 10 positions match TRBD1. V shed 3 bases and J 5 bases; nucleotides not matched to a gene: 7. Germline V gene lookup returns CDR1 ENHRY and CDR2 SYGVKD. CDR3 length equals 15 residues. In DNA form, the CDR3 reads TGTGCCATCAGTGACTCGGGACAGGGGCACAACGAGCAGTACTTC. It encodes CAISDSGQGHNEQYF.

This clone was seen just once. This sequence joins TRBV5-1 and TRBJ1-6; 8 positions match TRBD1. The CDR3 sequence is 17 residues long. The V gene's germline CDR1 is SGHRS and CDR2 YFSETQ. Losses at the gene ends were 4 bases for V and 2 bases for J; bases not matched to a gene: 8. The CDR3 DNA is TGCGCCAGCAGCCCCCGACAGGGGAGCCCCTATAATTCACCCCTCCACTTT. Encoded protein: CASSPRQGSPYNSPLHF.

This chain connects TRBV7-9 to TRBJ1-2; 8 bases are a match to TRBD1. This CDR3 has 16 residues. Trimming took 3 bases from V and 2 from J; bases not matched to a gene: 8. Germline CDR1 SEHNR, CDR2 FQNEAQ (reference sequence). The CDR3 nucleotides are TGTGCCAGCAGCTTCCGGGACAGGATCTTCAACTATGGCTACACCTTC. Encoded protein: CASSFRDRIFNYGYTF. The variable domain in full, completed from reference TRBV7-9 and TRBJ1-2, reads DTGVSQNPRHKITKRGQNVTFRCDPISEHNRLYWYRQTLGQGPEFLTYFQNEAQLEKSRLLSDRFSAERPKGSFSTLEIQRTEQGDSAMYLCASSFRDRIFNYGYTFGSGTRLTVV.

The rearrangement links TRBV7-2 to TRBJ1-6, with D possibly being TRBD1 (6 bases). From germline, CDR1 is SGHTA and CDR2 FQGNSA. Trimming took 0 bases from V and 7 from J, leaving 16 bases between them. The CDR3 sequence is 17 residues long. The CDR3 DNA reads as TGTGCCAGCAGCTTAGCACACCGGTACCAGGGGAATTCACCCCTCCACTTT. This encodes CASSLAHRYQGNSPLHF.

This clone was recorded a few times. The chain carries TRBV19 and TRBJ2-3, with 8 bases aligning to TRBD2. Germline V lookup: CDR1 LNHDA, CDR2 SQIVND (reference sequence). This CDR3 contains 15 residues. With V trimmed by 1 base and J by 3 bases, 3 bases remained unmatched. Here the CDR3 DNA reads TGTGCCAGTAGTATAGGACTAGCGAGGACAGATACGCAGTATTTT. Translated, it gives CASSIGLARTDTQYF.

The CDR3 sequence is CASSLGRGLKNIQYF. CDR3 in DNA: TGTGCCAGCAGCTTAGGAAGGGGCCTTAAAAACATTCAGTACTTC. The chain employs TRBV7-8 and TRBJ2-4; perhaps TRBD1 as D (5 bases). There are 15 residues in the CDR3. Germline CDR1 SGHVS, CDR2 FQNEAQ. V lost 1 base and J lost 4, with 11 bases in between. The entire variable domain, with the rest obtained from reference TRBV7-8 and TRBJ2-4, is as follows: GAGVSQSPRYKVAKRGQDVALRCDPISGHVSLFWYQQALGQGPEFLTYFQNEAQLDKSGLPSDRFFAERPEGSVSTLKIQRTQQEDSAVYLCASSLGRGLKNIQYFGAGTRLSVL.

The chain joins TRBV11-1 to TRBJ1-6; no clear D. V lost 0 bases to trimming and J lost 8 bases, with 8 bases between them. This CDR3 is built from 14 residues. The germline V gene has CDR1 SGHAT and CDR2 FQDESV (reference sequence). The CDR3 sequence: CASSLALGDSPLHF. CDR3 DNA: TGTGCCAGCAGCTTAGCGCTAGGAGATTCACCCCTCCACTTT.

Comment on this clone: This sample also contains other DNA sequences that code for the same CDR3. V is TRBV29-1 and J is TRBJ1-1; D is unclear. CDR1 is SQVTM and CDR2 is ANQGSEA in the germline V gene. CDR3 length: 11 residues. Trimming took off 4 bases at V and 5 bases at J, with 8 bases between the two ends. DNA of the CDR3: TGCAGCGTTGGAGGCGGAACTGAAGCTTTCTTT. Its protein product is CSVGGGTEAFF.

V usage is TRBV18 and J usage is TRBJ1-2, with 7 nucleotides matching TRBD1. The germline gives CDR1 KGHSH, CDR2 LQKENI. CDR3 length: 14 residues. Trimming at V came to 4 bases and at J to 2 bases, leaving 4 bases not matched to a gene. The CDR3 here is CASSRQGDNYGYTF. The CDR3 DNA follows: TGTGCCAGCTCACGACAGGGTGACAACTATGGCTACACCTTC. The full variable domain, its missing parts supplied by reference TRBV18 and TRBJ1-2, is NAGVMQNPRHLVRRRGQEARLRCSPMKGHSHVYWYRQLPEEGLKFMVYLQKENIIDESGMPKERFSAEFPKEGPSILRIQQVVRGDSAAYFCASSRQGDNYGYTFGSGTRLTVV.

The chain combines TRBV19 with TRBJ1-2, with TRBD1 matching over 7 bases. The CDR3 is 14 amino acids. Germline-derived CDR1 and CDR2 are LNHDA and SQIVND (reference sequence). Trimming took 7 bases from V and 4 from J; bases not matched to a gene: 9. The CDR3 spells CASTSTGTAYGYTF. In DNA form, the CDR3 reads TGTGCCAGTACCTCAACCGGGACAGCCTATGGCTACACCTTC. Supplemented by reference TRBV19 and TRBJ1-2, the full variable domain reads DGGITQSPKYLFRKEGQNVTLSCEQNLNHDAMYWYRQDPGQGLRLIYYSQIVNDFQKGDIAEGYSVSREKKESFPLTVTSAQKNPTAFYLCASTSTGTAYGYTFGSGTRLTVV.

The chain has TRBV5-1 and TRBJ1-2; 9 nucleotides align to TRBD1. The CDR3 sequence is 12 residues long. Trimming removed 8 bases from V and 6 bases from J; junction bases left unmatched: 5. In germline, CDR1 is SGHRS, CDR2 YFSETQ. The CDR3 coding sequence is TGCGCCAGTTGGGGACAGGGAGATGGCTACACCTTC. This translates into CASWGQGDGYTF.

This chain uses TRBV27 with TRBJ2-7; D not resolved. The CDR3 contains 12 residues. Germline V gene sequence: CDR1 MNHEY, CDR2 SMNVEV (reference sequence). V was pared by 5 bases and J by 7 bases, with 12 bases between. The CDR3 protein is CASSLPSQEQYF. In nucleotides, the CDR3 is TGTGCCAGCAGTCTACCATCTCAAGAGCAGTACTTC.